A single sample gave rise to the 7 T cell receptor beta chains below, sequenced in a study of tumor and adjacent non-tumor tissue in lung cancer. The library came from three nested PCR rounds adapted from ARM-PCR protocols. TCRdb processed the multiplex PCR reads anew with MiXCR; each CDR3 protein has one entry. The profile shows about 86,000 distinct CDR3 sequences, 75% to 85% of them singletons. This sample's RNA came from whole unsorted tissue. Distant lung tissue was collected more than 3 cm away from the tumor edge. The sequenced sample was distant non-tumor lung tissue. The origin of the receptors is a woman in her forties or fifties with non-small cell lung cancer.

This clonotype has a count of ten or more. V gene TRBV7-8 combines with J gene TRBJ2-3, with 12 bases matching TRBD2. Germline V lookup: CDR1 SGHVS, CDR2 FQNEAQ. The CDR3 consists of 17 residues. After removal of 5 bases from V and 0 bases from J, the junction contained 6 bases not matched to a gene. The DNA of the CDR3 is TGTGCCAGCAGCCGAGGACTAGCGGGGACTAGCACAGATACGCAGTATTTT. Residues: CASSRGLAGTSTDTQYF.

V usage is TRBV28 and J usage is TRBJ2-7; D gene uncertain. Per the germline V gene, CDR1 is MDHEN and CDR2 is SYDVKM. The CDR3 has 11 amino acids. The CDR3: CVTFLNPEQYF. Written as DNA, the CDR3 is TGTGTCACCTTCCTCAACCCTGAGCAGTACTTC.

By frequency in the sample, this clonotype is medium-sized. The chain is built from TRBV29-1 and TRBJ2-2, with a possible D match to TRBD1 (6 bases). V was trimmed by 4 bases and J by 0 bases, leaving 15 bases between them. The CDR3 is made up of 16 amino acids. The V gene's germline CDR1 is SQVTM and CDR2 ANQGSEA. CDR3 in amino acids: CSVGSEGTTNTGELFF. Here the CDR3 DNA reads TGCAGCGTTGGGTCAGAGGGGACAACGAACACCGGGGAGCTGTTTTTT.

This clonotype was counted once. Sequence at one end of the junction differs from germline and may be a read error. The CDR3 loop reads CSVEGMNRITKAFF. The DNA for the CDR3 is TGCAGCGTTGAAGGAATGAACAGGATCACTAAAGCTTTCTTT. The chain employs TRBV29-1 and TRBJ1-1; a possible D gene is TRBD1 (5 bases). The V gene's germline CDR1 is SQVTM and CDR2 ANQGSEA. The CDR3 runs 14 residues.

In regard to this clonotype: The conserved phenylalanine or tryptophan normally closing the CDR3 is absent here, so this likely arose from a read error. The chain combines TRBV10-3 with TRBJ1-5; the D is unclear. The length of the CDR3 is 18 residues. Germline CDR1 is ENHRY and CDR2 is SYGVKD. The ends were cut back, 0 bases at V and 2 bases at J, with 17 bases in the middle. CDR3 in amino acids: CAISESRVGTDGNQPQHL. The CDR3 coding sequence is TGTGCCATCAGTGAGTCCCGGGTCGGAACAGATGGCAATCAGCCCCAGCATCTT.

Remarks on this clonotype: The junction and the germline gene differ at one end; a read error may be behind it. The genes are TRBV5-4 and TRBJ2-7; TRBD2 matches 14 bases. CDR1 is SGHNT and CDR2 is YYREEE in the germline V gene (reference sequence). The CDR3 has 15 amino acids. CDR3 in amino acids: CTSGPGLAGGGEQYF. The CDR3 DNA reads TGTACCAGCGGCCCTGGACTAGCGGGAGGTGGCGAGCAGTACTTC.

As regards this clonotype: At one boundary the junction diverges from the germline segment, which might be a read error. The V gene is TRBV29-1, the J gene TRBJ2-3; D might be TRBD2 (5 bases). This CDR3 comprises 16 residues. Germline V gene sequence: CDR1 SQVTM, CDR2 ANQGSEA. CDR3 residues: CSVESRLEGNTDTQYF. CDR3 nucleotide sequence: TGCAGCGTTGAAAGTAGGCTAGAGGGTAATACAGATACGCAATATTTT.